This T cell receptor beta chain is drawn from a study of T-cell memory formation after mild COVID-19. Study as a whole: TCR clusters showed largely donor specificity.

A 5'RACE reaction primed in the constant segment made cDNA libraries of TCR alpha and TCR beta, and these carried sample barcodes and UMIs. TCRdb re-derived calls from the 5' RACE reads in MiXCR, one entry per CDR3 protein. The table has some 100,000 distinct CDR3 sequences, roughly 11% seen once; the top ten hold about 40%. Findings and caveats of the study: There was a balanced CD4/CD8 profile in clones contracting day 15 to 85, and later expanders leaned CD4+. Certain responding clones were present in pre-infection memory, suggesting participation of cross-reactive memory.

For this clonotype: The antigen is not known.

The CDR3 length is 16 residues. Trimming shortened V by 1 base and J by 4 bases, and 16 bases separated the two germline ends. Germline V gives CDR1 SGHAT, CDR2 FQNNGV. This TCR was recovered from a man younger than 30 who had mild COVID-19 (a few samples of this study predate the infection). Cell type and time point are not known. This chain joins TRBV11-2 and TRBJ2-5; perhaps TRBD2 as D (5 bases). What was sequenced was PBMCs or a T cell subset sorted from them (not recorded which). The CDR3 spells CASSLGPSGLGETQYF. For the CDR3, the DNA is TGTGCCAGCAGCTTAGGACCCTCGGGGTTGGGAGAGACCCAGTACTTC.